These 31 T cell receptor beta chains came from one sample sequenced in a study of technical replicates of blood from a few donors. Profiled with immunoSEQ multiplex PCR; TCRdb holds only in-frame clones, not every one. The data hold 80,000 or so clones, with around 95% observed a single time. Sequenced material: T cells isolated from PBMCs. The source of these receptors is a human donor in good health.

This chain connects TRBV2 to TRBJ2-3; 14 bases are shared with TRBD2. In germline, CDR1 is SNHLY, CDR2 FYNNEI. The J segment lost 0 bases and the V segment lost 1 base, leaving 6 bases of the junction unmatched. This CDR3 is 19 amino acids long. Written as DNA, the CDR3 is TGTGCCAGCAGTGAAGAACGACTAGCGGGAGGGACTAGCACAGATACGCAGTATTTT. Its translation: CASSEERLAGGTSTDTQYF.

This sequence joins TRBV7-7 and TRBJ2-1; TRBD2 matches 12 bases. J was trimmed by 6 bases and V by 0 bases; bases with no gene match: 3. This CDR3 is built from 16 residues. The germline V gene has CDR1 SSHAT and CDR2 FNYEAQ (reference sequence). Here the CDR3 reads CASSLAGTSGSNEQFF. CDR3 coding DNA: TGTGCCAGCAGCTTAGCCGGGACTAGCGGGTCCAATGAGCAGTTCTTC.

This chain links TRBV7-9 with TRBJ2-7; 7 nucleotides line up with TRBD2. The length of the CDR3 is 15 residues. V was pared by 4 bases and J by 3 bases, with 9 bases of the junction left unmatched. Germline V gives CDR1 SEHNR, CDR2 FQNEAQ (reference sequence). The CDR3 DNA sequence: TGTGCCAGCAGCTCGAGAGCGGGACCAATCTACGAGCAGTACTTC. Translating it yields CASSSRAGPIYEQYF.

This clone appeared a single time. V usage is TRBV7-3 and J usage is TRBJ1-3; D uncertain. Looked up from germline, CDR1 is SGHTA and CDR2 is FQGTGA. There are 17 residues in the CDR3. V gave up 5 bases and J gave up 0 bases, with 17 bases separating them. In DNA, the CDR3 is TGTGCCAGCAGCCCTACCGGGATCGGTGCCTCTGGAAACACCATATATTTT. It translates to CASSPTGIGASGNTIYF. Based on the CDR3 plus reference TRBV7-3 and TRBJ1-3, the full variable domain is GAGVSQTPSNKVTEKGKYVELRCDPISGHTALYWYRQSLGQGPEFLIYFQGTGAADDSGLPNDRFFAVRPEGSVSTLKIQRTERGDSAVYLCASSPTGIGASGNTIYFGEGSWLTVV.

This chain joins TRBV6-5 and TRBJ1-5; weak D call: TRBD1 (6 bases). The CDR3 has 14 amino acids. The V end lost 5 bases, the J end lost 10 bases, and 18 bases lay between the germline ends. Germline-derived CDR1 and CDR2 are MNHEY and SVGAGI. Here the CDR3 DNA reads TGTGCCAGCAGTCCCATGGTTGGGGGCGAACCCCAGCATTTT. Translating it yields CASSPMVGGEPQHF.

The chain recombines TRBV12-1 with TRBJ1-3; the DNA was not used to check the table's D call, TRBD1. TRBV12-1 is a recognized pseudogene. This CDR3 has 15 residues. CDR3 sequence reads: CASSHPTDSGNTIYF. In DNA form, the CDR3 reads TGTGCCAGCAGCCACCCGACAGACTCTGGAAACACCATATATTTT.

V gene TRBV7-2 combines with J gene TRBJ2-5; D is uncertain. V lost 5 bases to trimming and J lost 5 bases, with 6 bases between them. Germline values: CDR1 SGHTA, CDR2 FQGNSA. This CDR3 is built from 11 residues. Here the CDR3 DNA reads TGTGCCAGCAGCCCCAGGGAGACCCAGTACTTC. Amino acid sequence: CASSPRETQYF.

The genes are TRBV18 and TRBJ1-1; D gene uncertain. CDR3 length equals 12 residues. V dropped 8 bases and J dropped 4 bases, with 11 bases sitting between them. Germline V gene data show CDR1 as KGHSH and CDR2 as LQKENI. CDR3 sequence reads: CASLTSGTEAFF. The DNA of the CDR3 is TGTGCCAGCCTCACGTCAGGCACTGAAGCTTTCTTT.

The rearrangement links TRBV28 to TRBJ1-2; D is unclear. Germline CDR1 reads MDHEN; CDR2 reads SYDVKM. The ends were cut back, 4 bases at V and 3 bases at J, with 9 bases in the middle. The CDR3 totals 13 residues. CDR3 bases: TGTGCCAGCAGTTCGGTTGTGGACTATGGCTACACCTTC. This encodes CASSSVVDYGYTF.

The rearrangement uses TRBV6-1 and TRBJ1-1, with 7 bases identical to TRBD1. Germline CDR1 and CDR2: MNHNS and SASEGT. The V segment lost 1 base and the J segment 4 bases; nucleotides outside the gene matches: 6. The CDR3 length is 15 residues. DNA of the CDR3: TGTGCCAGCAGTGAAGAGACAGGGCCCTTCACTGAAGCTTTCTTT. This sequence encodes CASSEETGPFTEAFF.

This chain connects TRBV7-3 to TRBJ2-3, with TRBD2 identical over 10 bases. With 4 bases clipped from V and 0 bases from J, the junction kept 4 bases outside the gene matches. This CDR3 region has 16 residues. CDR1 and CDR2 (germline): SGHTA, FQGTGA. As DNA, the CDR3 is TGTGCCAGCAGCTCACTAGCGGGGACTAGCACAGATACGCAGTATTTT. This gives the protein CASSSLAGTSTDTQYF.

The chain joins TRBV6-6 to TRBJ2-2; 9 bases are a match to TRBD1. Germline V CDR1 and CDR2: MNHNY, SVGAGI (reference sequence). The V segment lost 2 bases and the J segment 5 bases; nucleotides outside the gene matches: 3. The CDR3 consists of 15 residues. This CDR3 reads CASSYNRGHTGELFF. The DNA for the CDR3 is TGTGCCAGCAGTTACAACAGGGGGCATACCGGGGAGCTGTTTTTT.

V is TRBV28 and J is TRBJ2-5; 9 positions match TRBD1. V was clipped by 6 bases and J by 5 bases; unmatched bases: 7. Per germline, CDR1 MDHEN and CDR2 SYDVKM. The CDR3 totals 14 residues. The DNA of the CDR3 is TGTGCCAGCAGGACGACAGGGGGAGTGGAGACCCAGTACTTC. This translates into CASRTTGGVETQYF.

The rearrangement joins TRBV28 to TRBJ1-1; D remains unclear. The V end lost 7 bases, the J end lost 1 base, and 7 bases lay between the germline ends. The CDR3 is 12 residues long. Germline CDR1 and CDR2: MDHEN and SYDVKM. CDR3 bases: TGTGCCAGCACCGCGGGGAACACTGAAGCTTTCTTT. This gives the protein CASTAGNTEAFF. The full variable domain, in which reference TRBV28 and TRBJ1-1 provide the parts outside the CDR3, is DVKVTQSSRYLVKRTGEKVFLECVQDMDHENMFWYRQDPGLGLRLIYFSYDVKMKEKGDIPEGYSVSREKKERFSLILESASTNQTSMYLCASTAGNTEAFFGQGTRLTVV.

The chain combines TRBV5-6 with TRBJ2-7; 7 nucleotides line up with TRBD1. Germline loops: CDR1 SGHDT, CDR2 YYEEEE. The CDR3 is 14 amino acids. The trim removed 7 bases at V and 0 bases at J, leaving 7 bases unmatched. CDR3 coding DNA: TGTGCCAGCCACGTACAGGGGAGCTCCTACGAGCAGTACTTC. Residues: CASHVQGSSYEQYF.

J is TRBJ2-2 and V is TRBV7-2; 16 positions agree with TRBD2. This CDR3 has 18 residues. CDR1 and CDR2 from the germline V gene are SGHTA and FQGNSA. Unmatched junction bases numbered 7, after V lost 5 bases and J lost 4 bases. CDR3 in amino acids: CASSLGLAGGDPTGELFF. In nucleotides, the CDR3 is TGTGCCAGCAGCCTGGGACTAGCGGGAGGGGACCCCACCGGGGAGCTGTTTTTT.

The chain couples TRBV19 to TRBJ1-3, with 7 positions matching TRBD1. CDR3 length: 16 amino acids. With 0 bases clipped from V and 4 bases from J, the junction kept 6 bases outside the gene matches. Germline CDR1 and CDR2: LNHDA and SQIVND (reference sequence). The CDR3 nucleotides are TGTGCCAGTAGTATAGACTTGACAGGGCCCGGAAACACCATATATTTT. This codes for CASSIDLTGPGNTIYF.

The chain combines TRBV9 with TRBJ2-1; a possible D gene is TRBD2 (6 bases). V was trimmed by 0 bases and J by 3 bases, leaving 10 bases between them. The CDR3 spans 15 residues. Germline values: CDR1 SGDLS, CDR2 YYNGEE. CDR3 amino acids: CASSVGGTDYNEQFF. The CDR3 coding sequence is TGTGCCAGCAGCGTAGGTGGGACTGACTACAATGAGCAGTTCTTC. Looking up the rest from reference TRBV9 and TRBJ2-1 gives the full variable domain: DSGVTQTPKHLITATGQRVTLRCSPRSGDLSVYWYQQSLDQGLQFLIQYYNGEERAKGNILERFSAQQFPDLHSELNLSSLELGDSALYFCASSVGGTDYNEQFFGPGTRLTVL.

V gene TRBV9 combines with J gene TRBJ1-1; weak D call: TRBD1 (6 bases). This CDR3 has 15 amino acids. The germline V gene encodes CDR1 SGDLS and CDR2 YYNGEE. V was shortened by 3 bases and J by 3 bases, with 15 bases between the two germline ends. The CDR3 reads CASSANRVMDTEAFF. In nucleotides, the CDR3 is TGTGCCAGCAGCGCGAACAGGGTGATGGACACTGAAGCTTTCTTT.

The chain combines TRBV30 with TRBJ2-7, with 8 bases identical to TRBD2. Looked up from germline, CDR1 is GTSNPN and CDR2 is SVGIG (reference sequence). V lost 0 bases, J lost 8 bases, and 9 bases stayed unmatched. The CDR3 spans 14 residues. CDR3 DNA: TGTGCCTGGAGTGTACGTCTAGCGGGCGTGCAGCAGTACTTC. It codes for CAWSVRLAGVQQYF.

The V and J genes are TRBV7-3 and TRBJ2-2; 10 bases are shared with TRBD1. CDR1 is SGHTA and CDR2 is FQGTGA in the germline V gene. Germline trimming cut 2 bases from V and 8 bases from J; bases unmatched to any gene: 8. The CDR3 spans 16 residues. CDR3 DNA sequence: TGTGCCAGCAGCTTATCCGGGGGACAGGGGTATGGGGAGCTGTTTTTT. Amino acids: CASSLSGGQGYGELFF.

The chain employs TRBV6-1 and TRBJ1-2; maybe TRBD1 (5 bases). Trimming took 3 bases from V and 4 from J, leaving 12 bases between them. CDR1 is MNHNS and CDR2 is SASEGT in the germline V gene. The CDR3 consists of 14 residues. CDR3 in amino acids: CASSETVLSYGYTF. The CDR3 DNA sequence: TGTGCCAGCAGTGAGACAGTCCTTAGCTATGGCTACACCTTC.

The chain recombines TRBV6-1 with TRBJ2-3, with D possibly being TRBD2 (5 bases). Trimming shortened V by 2 bases and J by 2 bases, and 11 bases separated the two germline ends. CDR1 and CDR2 (germline): MNHNS, SASEGT. The CDR3 runs to 15 residues. CDR3: CASSELRENTDTQYF. DNA for the CDR3: TGTGCCAGCAGTGAATTGAGGGAGAACACAGATACGCAGTATTTT.

This sequence joins TRBV19 and TRBJ2-2; TRBD2 aligns across 8 bases. Losses at the gene ends were 7 bases for V and 7 bases for J; bases not matched to a gene: 11. The germline V gene encodes CDR1 LNHDA and CDR2 SQIVND (reference sequence). This CDR3 spans 15 amino acids. CDR3 in amino acids: CASKSGSIAGGELFF. CDR3 nucleotides: TGTGCCAGTAAGAGCGGGAGTATAGCGGGCGGGGAGCTGTTTTTT. Full variable domain (rest looked up from reference TRBV19 and TRBJ2-2): DGGITQSPKYLFRKEGQNVTLSCEQNLNHDAMYWYRQDPGQGLRLIYYSQIVNDFQKGDIAEGYSVSREKKESFPLTVTSAQKNPTAFYLCASKSGSIAGGELFFGEGSRLTVL.

This clone was detected only once. The rearrangement uses TRBV30 and TRBJ1-2, with a weak D call TRBD1 (5 bases). The germline V and J ends were trimmed by 6 bases and 4 bases, with 12 bases remaining between them. Germline CDR1 reads GTSNPN; CDR2 reads SVGIG (reference sequence). The CDR3 has 12 residues. CDR3 amino acids: CACPPTAYGYTF. DNA of the CDR3: TGTGCCTGTCCGCCGACAGCCTATGGCTACACCTTC.

This chain links TRBV6-4 with TRBJ1-2; 8 bases are shared with TRBD1. The J segment lost 8 bases and the V segment lost 8 bases, leaving 13 bases of the junction unmatched. The V gene's germline CDR1 is MRHNA and CDR2 SNTAGT. This CDR3 has 14 amino acids. The CDR3 DNA sequence: TGTGCCAGCCGGTACATGACAGGGGTCGGCGGCTACACCTTC. This translates into CASRYMTGVGGYTF.

The rearrangement uses TRBV7-8 and TRBJ1-4; 9 bases line up with TRBD1. The germline CDR1 and CDR2 sequences are SGHVS and FQNEAQ. V lost 5 bases and J lost 6; bases outside the gene matches: 7. There are 15 residues in the CDR3. CDR3 nucleotides: TGTGCCAGCAGCGGAACAGGGGGCGCGGATGAAAAACTGTTTTTT. Translated, it gives CASSGTGGADEKLFF.

This sequence joins TRBV7-8 and TRBJ2-1, with 10 bases lining up with TRBD2. Germline assignment: CDR1 SGHVS and CDR2 FQNEAQ. This CDR3 is built from 14 residues. J lost 6 bases, V lost 4 bases, and 3 bases had no gene match. CDR3: CASSSGLAVNEQFF. CDR3 coding DNA: TGTGCCAGCAGCTCCGGACTAGCGGTCAATGAGCAGTTCTTC.

V usage is TRBV14 and J usage is TRBJ1-5, with 10 nucleotides matching TRBD1. Germline CDR1 is SGHDN and CDR2 is FVKESK. V was pared by 3 bases and J by 0 bases, with 5 bases of the junction left unmatched. The CDR3 loop spans 17 amino acids. The CDR3 sequence is CASSQRDRGYSNQPQHF. CDR3 DNA sequence: TGTGCCAGCAGCCAGCGGGACAGGGGTTATAGCAATCAGCCCCAGCATTTT.

The chain uses TRBV29-1 and TRBJ2-7; 8 bases line up with TRBD1. The CDR3 contains 12 residues. The V gene's germline CDR1 is SQVTM and CDR2 ANQGSEA. The V segment lost 6 bases and the J segment 2 bases; nucleotides outside the gene matches: 3. For the CDR3, the DNA is TGCAGCGTGGGACAGGAAACCTACGAGCAGTACTTC. Translation: CSVGQETYEQYF.

This clone was seen once. The rearrangement uses TRBV9 and TRBJ2-7; 10 positions match TRBD2. The CDR3 contains 15 residues. Trimming took 0 bases from V and 5 from J; bases not matched to a gene: 5. Per the germline V gene, CDR1 is SGDLS and CDR2 is YYNGEE. CDR3 in amino acids: CASSVVGLAGDEQYF. CDR3 coding DNA: TGTGCCAGCAGCGTAGTCGGGCTAGCGGGAGACGAGCAGTACTTC.